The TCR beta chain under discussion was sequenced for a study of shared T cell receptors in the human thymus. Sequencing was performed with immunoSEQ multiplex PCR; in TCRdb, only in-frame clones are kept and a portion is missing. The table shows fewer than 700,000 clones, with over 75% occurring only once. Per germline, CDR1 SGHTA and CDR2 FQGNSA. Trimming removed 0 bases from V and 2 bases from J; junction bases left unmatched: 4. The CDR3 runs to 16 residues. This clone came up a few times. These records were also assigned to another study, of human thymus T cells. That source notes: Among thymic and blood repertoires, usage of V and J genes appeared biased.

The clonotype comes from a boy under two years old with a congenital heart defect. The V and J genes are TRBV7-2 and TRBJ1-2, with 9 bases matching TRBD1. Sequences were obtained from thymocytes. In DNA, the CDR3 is TGTGCCAGCAGCTTAGCGGCGGGACAGGGAAACTATGGCTACACCTTC. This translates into CASSLAAGQGNYGYTF. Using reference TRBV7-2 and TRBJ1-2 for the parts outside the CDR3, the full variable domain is GAGVSQSPSNKVTEKGKDVELRCDPISGHTALYWYRQSLGQGLEFLIYFQGNSAPDKSGLPSDRFSAERTGGSVSTLTIQRTQQEDSAVYLCASSLAAGQGNYGYTFGSGTRLTVV.